A selection of T cell receptor beta chains follows, all from one sample in a study of T-cell reconstitution after alpha-beta-depleted transplantation in children. TCRdb re-analysed the PCR reads in MiXCR, keeping a single row per CDR3 protein. The sample lists about 500,000 distinct CDR3 sequences; about 31% were seen once. This sample comprised PBMCs from the stem cell graft donor, obtained from the stem cell graft. These receptors were taken from a human donor who donated a stem cell graft to a child with aplastic anemia. Both conserved end residues are part of each CDR3. D genes are given only for firm matches. Clone sizes are given selectively: once, few, many, or a class where the clone is expanded.

V	D	J	size	CDR3	DNA
TRBV20-1	-	TRBJ2-1	-	CSPESPRDYNEQFF	TGCAGCCCCGAGAGCCCTCGAGACTACAATGAGCAGTTCTTC
TRBV30	-	TRBJ1-1	-	CAWSARNTEAFF	TGTGCCTGGAGTGCTCGTAACACTGAAGCTTTCTTT
TRBV28	TRBD2	TRBJ2-2	-	CASRPGTSRNTGELFF	TGTGCCAGCCGCCCCGGGACTAGCAGAAACACCGGGGAGCTGTTTTTT
TRBV12-3/TRBV12-4	-	TRBJ1-2	-	CASSHRDIEAYGYTF	TGTGCCAGCAGTCATCGGGACATCGAAGCTTATGGCTACACCTTC
TRBV6-2/TRBV6-3	TRBD2	TRBJ2-3	-	CASSHLAGGPDADTQYF	TGTGCCAGCAGCCACTTAGCGGGAGGGCCGGACGCAGATACGCAGTATTTT
TRBV18	-	TRBJ1-1	-	CASSPQVDNTEAFF	TGTGCCAGCTCACCTCAGGTGGATAACACTGAAGCTTTCTTT
TRBV10-3	TRBD1	TRBJ1-1	few	CAIWDRVGTEAFF	TGTGCCATCTGGGACAGGGTGGGCACTGAAGCTTTCTTT
TRBV7-2	TRBD2	TRBJ2-3	few	CASSPTSGSLTDTQYF	TGTGCCAGCAGCCCTACTAGCGGGAGTCTAACAGATACGCAGTATTTT
TRBV6-5	-	TRBJ2-6	-	CASSWRTSFSGANVLTF	TGTGCCAGCAGTTGGCGGACAAGTTTCTCTGGGGCCAACGTCCTGACTTTC
TRBV20-1	-	TRBJ1-1	-	CSARQGFAEAFF	TGCAGTGCTAGACAGGGATTCGCTGAAGCTTTCTTT
TRBV7-2	-	TRBJ2-7	many	CASSFSRQGGFEQYF	TGTGCCAGCAGCTTCTCGAGACAGGGAGGATTCGAGCAGTACTTC
TRBV6-1	-	TRBJ1-1	once	CAIRRQANTEAFF	TGTGCCATTCGCAGACAGGCGAACACTGAAGCTTTCTTT
TRBV5-5	-	TRBJ2-4	-	CASSHHRDAEYF	TGTGCCAGCAGCCACCACCGGGACGCGGAGTACTTC
TRBV20-1	-	TRBJ1-4	few	CSAPMGGALGEKLFF	TGCAGTGCTCCCATGGGGGGGGCGTTGGGTGAAAAACTGTTTTTT
TRBV23-1	-	TRBJ1-2	-	CASSRGTANHYGYTF	TGCGCCAGCAGTCGCGGGACCGCTAACCACTATGGCTACACCTTC
TRBV20-1	-	TRBJ1-1	few	CSAPIPYEAFF	TGCAGTGCCCCCATCCCCTATGAAGCTTTCTTT
TRBV6-1	TRBD1	TRBJ2-5	-	CASSPDRGRETQYF	TGTGCCAGCAGTCCGGACAGGGGTAGAGAGACCCAGTACTTC
TRBV9	TRBD1	TRBJ1-2	few	CASSATGQGHGYTF	TGTGCCAGCAGCGCGACGGGACAGGGACATGGCTACACCTTC
TRBV6-5	TRBD1	TRBJ1-5	many	CASSPDRGSNQPQHF	TGTGCCAGCAGTCCTGACAGGGGAAGCAATCAGCCCCAGCATTTT
TRBV6-6	-	TRBJ2-7	-	CASSPAGNEQYF	TGTGCCAGCAGCCCCGCGGGAAACGAGCAGTACTTC
TRBV14	TRBD1	TRBJ1-5	few	CASSQRYRGGGNQPQHF	TGTGCCAGCAGCCAACGATACAGGGGCGGCGGCAATCAGCCCCAGCATTTT
TRBV7-6	-	TRBJ2-2	-	CASSLVVADSTGELFF	TGTGCCAGCAGCTTAGTGGTAGCGGACTCCACCGGGGAGCTGTTTTTT
TRBV30	-	TRBJ1-1	-	CAWKGGNTEAFF	TGTGCCTGGAAAGGAGGGAACACTGAAGCTTTCTTT
TRBV28	TRBD1	TRBJ2-7	-	CASSGGQALEQYF	TGTGCCAGTTCAGGAGGACAGGCCTTAGAGCAGTACTTC
TRBV29-1	-	TRBJ1-1	few	CSVVGRLAVGAFF	TGCAGCGTTGTTGGTCGGCTCGCGGTGGGAGCTTTCTTT
TRBV4-2	-	TRBJ2-5	-	CASSSLETSQETQYF	TGTGCCAGCAGTTCTCTGGAAACTTCACAAGAGACCCAGTACTTC
TRBV5-1	TRBD2	TRBJ2-3	many	CASSLGGTSGTDTQYF	TGCGCCAGCAGCTTGGGCGGGACTAGCGGCACAGATACGCAGTATTTT
TRBV5-1	-	TRBJ2-6	-	CASSADALSGANVLTF	TGCGCCAGCAGCGCCGACGCCCTCTCTGGGGCCAACGTCCTGACTTTC
TRBV5-8	TRBD1	TRBJ1-5	-	CASSTDREINQPQHF	TGTGCCAGCAGCACGGACAGGGAAATAAATCAGCCCCAGCATTTT
TRBV7-9	TRBD2	TRBJ2-1	-	CASSLPGLAANNEQFF	TGTGCCAGCAGCTTACCAGGACTAGCGGCCAACAATGAGCAGTTCTTC
TRBV7-9	TRBD1	TRBJ1-5	-	CASSLAAGGGTQPQHF	TGTGCCAGCAGCTTAGCTGCGGGAGGGGGCACCCAGCCCCAGCATTTT
TRBV30	TRBD1	TRBJ1-3	-	CAVSTGAGNTIYF	TGTGCCGTATCCACAGGGGCTGGAAACACCATATATTTT
TRBV18	TRBD2	TRBJ2-3	-	CASSRDYHTDTQYF	TGTGCCAGCTCACGGGACTACCACACAGATACGCAGTATTTT
TRBV12-3/TRBV12-4	-	TRBJ2-2	-	CASSFPAGSTGELFF	TGTGCCAGCAGCTTTCCCGCAGGGAGCACCGGGGAGCTGTTTTTT
TRBV6-2/TRBV6-3	TRBD1	TRBJ2-2	-	CASSDRGDTGELFF	TGTGCCAGCTCGGACAGGGGGGACACCGGGGAGCTGTTTTTT
TRBV7-9	TRBD1	TRBJ1-6	few	CASSLATGDYNSPLHF	TGTGCCAGCAGCTTAGCGACAGGGGACTATAATTCACCCCTCCACTTT
TRBV19	-	TRBJ1-2	many	CASSSGNYGYTF	TGTGCCAGCAGTTCCGGGAACTATGGCTACACCTTC
TRBV7-9	TRBD1	TRBJ1-2	-	CASSLALTGISGYTF	TGTGCCAGCAGCTTAGCCCTGACAGGGATAAGTGGCTACACCTTC
TRBV29-1	-	TRBJ2-4	-	CSVGLAKNIQYF	TGCAGCGTTGGGCTAGCCAAAAACATTCAGTACTTC
TRBV3-1	-	TRBJ1-1	-	CASSQITRTEAFF	TGTGCCAGCAGCCAAATCACACGGACTGAAGCTTTCTTT
TRBV19	-	TRBJ2-1	few	CASSMGGIARELSSYNEQFF	TGTGCCAGTAGTATGGGTGGAATAGCCCGGGAGTTGAGCTCCTACAATGAGCAGTTCTTC
TRBV29-1	-	TRBJ1-1	many	CSVEHYEGTEAFF	TGCAGCGTTGAACACTACGAAGGGACTGAAGCTTTCTTT
TRBV20-1	TRBD2	TRBJ2-5	-	CSARPGLSGGETQYF	TGCAGTGCTAGACCGGGACTGTCGGGGGGAGAGACCCAGTACTTC
TRBV12-3/TRBV12-4	TRBD2	TRBJ2-1	-	CASRPGLAGAGEQFF	TGTGCCAGCAGGCCGGGACTAGCGGGAGCAGGCGAGCAGTTCTTC
TRBV28	TRBD2	TRBJ2-5	few	CASSLLAGGETQYF	TGTGCCAGCAGTTTGCTAGCGGGAGGAGAGACCCAGTACTTC
TRBV12-3/TRBV12-4	-	TRBJ2-2	few	CASSFPPGELFF	TGTGCCAGCAGTTTCCCCCCCGGGGAGCTGTTTTTT
TRBV9	-	TRBJ2-2	-	CASGGAGELFF	TGTGCCAGCGGCGGGGCCGGGGAGCTGTTTTTT
TRBV18	-	TRBJ2-5	-	CASSPLGAQETQYF	TGTGCCAGCTCGCCGTTGGGGGCCCAAGAGACCCAGTACTTC
TRBV29-1	-	TRBJ1-2	few	CSVIPNTGPYGYTF	TGCAGCGTCATACCTAATACAGGGCCCTATGGCTACACCTTC
TRBV27	-	TRBJ1-2	once	CASMGTDRRIGYTF	TGTGCCAGCATGGGTACGGACAGAAGAATTGGCTACACCTTC
TRBV5-5	-	TRBJ1-2	few	CASSLGQGSGYTF	TGTGCCAGCAGCTTGGGGCAGGGGAGCGGCTACACCTTC
TRBV30	-	TRBJ2-7	-	CAWSHPREGSYEQYF	TGTGCCTGGAGTCACCCTCGGGAAGGCTCCTACGAGCAGTACTTC
TRBV21-1	-	TRBJ2-1	-	CASSKVPTGRSHNEQFF	TGTGCCAGCAGCAAAGTACCGACAGGGCGCTCCCACAATGAGCAGTTCTTC
TRBV20-1	-	TRBJ1-5	-	CSAHKGGHYSNQPQHF	TGCAGTGCCCACAAGGGAGGACATTATAGCAATCAGCCCCAGCATTTT
TRBV5-1	-	TRBJ2-1	-	CASRMVLSSYNEQFF	TGCGCCAGCAGGATGGTACTATCCTCCTACAATGAGCAGTTCTTC